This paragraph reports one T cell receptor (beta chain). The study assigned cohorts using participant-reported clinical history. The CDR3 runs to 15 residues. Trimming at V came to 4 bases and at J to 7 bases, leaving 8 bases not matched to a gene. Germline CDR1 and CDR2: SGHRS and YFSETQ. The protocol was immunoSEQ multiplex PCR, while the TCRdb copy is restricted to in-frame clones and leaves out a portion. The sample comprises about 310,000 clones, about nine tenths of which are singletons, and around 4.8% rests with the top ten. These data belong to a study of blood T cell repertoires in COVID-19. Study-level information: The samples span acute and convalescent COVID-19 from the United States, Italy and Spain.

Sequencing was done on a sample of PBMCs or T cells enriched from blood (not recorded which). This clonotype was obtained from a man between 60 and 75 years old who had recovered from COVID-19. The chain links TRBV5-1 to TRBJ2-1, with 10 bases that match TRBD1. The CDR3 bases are TGCGCCAGCAGCCGGACCGGGACAGGGGAAAATGAGCAGTTCTTC. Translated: CASSRTGTGENEQFF.